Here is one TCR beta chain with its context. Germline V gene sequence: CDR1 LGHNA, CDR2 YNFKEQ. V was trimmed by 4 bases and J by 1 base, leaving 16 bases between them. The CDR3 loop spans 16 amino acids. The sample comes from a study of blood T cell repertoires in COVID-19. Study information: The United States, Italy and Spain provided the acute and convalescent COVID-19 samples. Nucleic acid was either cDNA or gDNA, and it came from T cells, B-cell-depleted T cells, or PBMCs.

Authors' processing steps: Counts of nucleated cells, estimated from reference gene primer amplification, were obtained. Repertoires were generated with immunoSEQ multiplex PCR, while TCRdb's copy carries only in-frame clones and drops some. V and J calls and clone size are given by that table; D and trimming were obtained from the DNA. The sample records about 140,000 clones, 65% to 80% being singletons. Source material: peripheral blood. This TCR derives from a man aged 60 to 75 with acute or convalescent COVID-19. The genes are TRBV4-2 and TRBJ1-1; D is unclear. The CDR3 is CASSPFLRGSNTEAFF. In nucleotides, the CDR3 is TGTGCCAGCAGCCCCTTTCTGAGAGGATCGAACACTGAAGCTTTCTTT.